One and the same sample provided the 18 T cell receptor beta chains below, sequenced in a study of blood T cell repertoires in COVID-19. Using immunoSEQ multiplex PCR, the repertoire was profiled, and TCRdb retains in-frame clones only, with some absent. Of about 94,000 clones listed, around 82% are singletons. The source material was peripheral blood. The receptors originated from a man in his sixties with acute or convalescent COVID-19.

The chain has TRBV19 and TRBJ1-5; 8 bases line up with TRBD1. The V segment lost 2 bases and the J segment 9 bases; nucleotides outside the gene matches: 6. Germline V gene data show CDR1 as LNHDA and CDR2 as SQIVND (reference sequence). CDR3 length: 14 residues. CDR3 nucleotide sequence: TGTGCCAGTAGTATACAGGGGGCTAGAGGGCCCCAGCATTTT. As protein: CASSIQGARGPQHF.

This clone is medium-sized (0.01 to 0.1%) in the sample. The V gene is TRBV7-3, the J gene TRBJ2-7; 9 bases fit TRBD1. Germline V gene lookup returns CDR1 SGHTA and CDR2 FQGTGA. This CDR3 comprises 15 residues. V was pared by 5 bases and J by 5 bases, with 10 bases of the junction left unmatched. The CDR3 is CASSEPGQGGHEQYF. The DNA of the CDR3 is TGTGCCAGCAGCGAACCGGGACAGGGAGGCCACGAGCAGTACTTC.

The chain combines TRBV10-2 with TRBJ1-2; D remains ambiguous. Between the trimmed V and J ends, which lost 3 bases and 5 bases, there was a span of 10 bases. Per the germline V gene, CDR1 is WSHSY and CDR2 is SAAADI. The CDR3 consists of 13 residues. CDR3 in amino acids: CASSDPSGYGYTF. CDR3 bases: TGCGCCAGCAGTGACCCCTCGGGGTATGGCTACACCTTC.

The chain employs TRBV29-1 and TRBJ1-1; D perhaps matches TRBD1 (5 bases). V was pared by 4 bases and J by 2 bases, with 14 bases between. Germline V lookup: CDR1 SQVTM, CDR2 ANQGSEA. There are 14 residues in the CDR3. The CDR3 loop is CSVASPGQNTEAFF. The CDR3 DNA follows: TGCAGCGTTGCGAGCCCCGGACAAAACACTGAAGCTTTCTTT.

V and J are TRBV6-5 and TRBJ2-2; TRBD1 is a possible D gene (5 bases). This CDR3 is built from 15 residues. Per the germline V gene, CDR1 is MNHEY and CDR2 is SVGAGI. Trimming stripped 2 bases from V and 0 bases from J, with 7 bases between. The CDR3 sequence is CASSYQGPNTGELFF. Here the CDR3 DNA reads TGTGCCAGCAGTTACCAGGGCCCGAACACCGGGGAGCTGTTTTTT.

CDR3 bases: TGTGCCAGCAGCCAAGGGCTGGCAGATACGCAGTATTTT. Protein product: CASSQGLADTQYF. The genes are TRBV4-2 and TRBJ2-3; no definite D call. CDR1 and CDR2 from the germline V gene are LGHNA and YNFKEQ. There are 13 residues in the CDR3. The ends were cut back, 1 base at V and 4 bases at J, with 6 bases in the middle.

DNA for the CDR3: TGTGCCAGCAGCTTAGTCGGGACTACAGGGATCCAGTACTTC. Its protein is CASSLVGTTGIQYF. V is TRBV11-2 and J is TRBJ2-7, with D possibly TRBD2 on 7 matching bases. There are 14 residues in the CDR3. The germline V and J ends were trimmed by 1 base and 10 bases, with 17 bases remaining between them. Germline CDR1 reads SGHAT; CDR2 reads FQNNGV. The whole variable domain, filled in from reference TRBV11-2 and TRBJ2-7, reads EAGVAQSPRYKIIEKRQSVAFWCNPISGHATLYWYQQILGQGPKLLIQFQNNGVVDDSQLPKDRFSAERLKGVDSTLKIQPAKLEDSAVYLCASSLVGTTGIQYFGPGTRLTVT.

This clone was observed a handful of times. The chain couples TRBV6-5 to TRBJ2-7, with 10 bases identical to TRBD1. Germline V gene lookup returns CDR1 MNHEY and CDR2 SVGAGI. Trimming took 7 bases from V and 7 from J; bases not matched to a gene: 10. The CDR3 has 14 residues. The CDR3 DNA follows: TGTGCCAGCAACAGGGACAGGGGAGCGGATGAGCAGTACTTC. Translating gives CASNRDRGADEQYF.

The CDR3 region is CASSKVGGQGNTGELFF. The CDR3 DNA reads TGTGCCAGCAGCAAAGTAGGGGGACAGGGGAACACCGGGGAGCTGTTTTTT. The chain links TRBV21-1 to TRBJ2-2; TRBD1, as called in the table, went unchecked against the DNA. TRBV21-1 is reported as a pseudogene. This CDR3 region has 17 residues.

This chain connects TRBV24-1 to TRBJ2-1, with 11 bases lining up with TRBD2. Losses at the gene ends were 4 bases for V and 0 bases for J; bases not matched to a gene: 4. The CDR3 spans 17 residues. Germline CDR1 reads KGHDR; CDR2 reads SFDVKD. This CDR3 is CATSDPSGGNSYNEQFF. CDR3 nucleotide sequence: TGTGCCACCAGTGACCCTAGCGGGGGGAACTCCTACAATGAGCAGTTCTTC.

This clone turned up a few times. The chain carries TRBV4-3 and TRBJ2-5, with 11 positions matching TRBD1. Germline V gene sequence: CDR1 LGHNA, CDR2 YSLEER. The CDR3 has 16 residues. The V gene end was trimmed by 4 bases and the J gene end by 4 bases; junction bases not matched to a gene: 8. The CDR3, as DNA: TGCGCCAGCAGCCGGACAGGGGGCGGGGGAGGAGAGACCCAGTACTTC. Encoded protein: CASSRTGGGGGETQYF.

The chain couples TRBV3-1 (or the pseudogene TRBV3-2) to TRBJ2-3; 7 positions agree with TRBD1. CDR1 and CDR2 from the germline V gene are LGHDT and YNNKEL (reference sequence). The CDR3 totals 14 residues. V trimming: 4 bases; J trimming: 5 bases; junction bases outside the gene matches: 6. The CDR3 region has the DNA TGTGCCAGCAGCCGCGATACAGGGGTAGATACGCAGTATTTT. This encodes CASSRDTGVDTQYF.

The chain combines TRBV3-1 (or the pseudogene TRBV3-2) with TRBJ1-2, with TRBD1 identical over 9 bases. V lost 2 bases to trimming and J lost 6 bases; unmatched junction nucleotides: 10. The CDR3 has 16 residues. CDR1 is LGHDT and CDR2 is YNNKEL in the germline V gene (reference sequence). CDR3 in amino acids: CASSQSLTGGVNGYTF. The CDR3 DNA is TGTGCCAGCAGCCAAAGTCTCACAGGGGGCGTTAATGGCTACACCTTC.

The V and J genes are TRBV5-5 and TRBJ2-7, with 10 bases identical to TRBD1. This CDR3 region has 14 residues. With 5 bases clipped from V and 2 bases from J, the junction kept 4 bases outside the gene matches. From germline, CDR1 is SGHKS and CDR2 YYEKEE (reference sequence). DNA of the CDR3: TGTGCCAGCAGTTCCGGGACAGGGGCCTACGAGCAGTACTTC. This codes for CASSSGTGAYEQYF.

This chain joins TRBV10-3 and TRBJ1-1; no definite D call. The CDR3 loop spans 13 amino acids. V lost 7 bases and J 0 bases, leaving 9 bases between the germline ends. Germline loops: CDR1 ENHRY, CDR2 SYGVKD. The CDR3 coding sequence is TGTGCCATCAAAGAAACGGTGAACACTGAAGCTTTCTTT. Translated, it gives CAIKETVNTEAFF.

The CDR3 reads CASSPISAGTTGNTIYF. CDR3 coding DNA: TGTGCCAGCAGCCCGATCTCCGCAGGAACGACCGGAAACACCATATATTTT. V gene TRBV5-5 combines with J gene TRBJ1-3; D is unresolved. This CDR3 has 17 residues. V dropped 4 bases and J dropped 4 bases, with 21 bases sitting between them. In germline, CDR1 is SGHKS, CDR2 YYEKEE (reference sequence). The whole variable domain, remainder taken from reference TRBV5-5 and TRBJ1-3, is DAGVTQSPTHLIKTRGQQVTLRCSPISGHKSVSWYQQVLGQGPQFIFQYYEKEERGRGNFPDRFSARQFPNYSSELNVNALLLGDSALYLCASSPISAGTTGNTIYFGEGSWLTVV.

This chain connects TRBV6-5 to TRBJ1-1; TRBD1 might be the D (5 bases). The length of the CDR3 is 13 residues. Germline V CDR1 and CDR2: MNHEY, SVGAGI. V shed 2 bases and J shed 7 bases, with 11 bases lying between them. CDR3 protein: CASSYRVGDEAFF. In DNA form, the CDR3 reads TGTGCCAGCAGTTACAGGGTAGGGGATGAAGCTTTCTTT.

The chain uses TRBV4-1 and TRBJ1-1, with a tentative D call TRBD1 (5 bases). This CDR3 contains 16 residues. V was pared by 3 bases and J by 5 bases, with 19 bases between. The V gene's germline CDR1 is MGHRA and CDR2 YSYEKL. CDR3 in amino acids: CASSQSPGTGGTEAFF. The CDR3 bases are TGCGCCAGCAGCCAGTCCCCCGGGACGGGGGGGACTGAAGCTTTCTTT.